The rows below give T cell receptor beta chains drawn from one sample of a study of control samples from healthy donors and cancer patients. TCRdb's copy holds only in-frame clones and misses some; the assay was immunoSEQ multiplex PCR. Of about 160,000 clones in the sample, approximately 94% are singletons; the top ten hold 4.5% to 6%. The sample comprised blood. The receptors come from a man younger than 35 in good health. Each CDR3 is given with its conserved first and last residue. The order of the fields is clone size, CDR3 length, D gene, V gene, J gene, CDR3 DNA, CDR3 protein. D genes are given only for firm matches. Some rows have no size entry. The others give once, few or many, or a class for an expanded clone.

.	12	.	TRBV24-1	TRBJ2-7	TGTGCCACCAGTGATTTAAACGGCGAGCAGTACTTC	CATSDLNGEQYF
once	16	.	TRBV2	TRBJ1-5	TGTGCCAGCAGTGTCTGGCGCCTGCCCCGGGGACAGCCCCAGCATTTT	CASSVWRLPRGQPQHF
.	15	TRBD2	TRBV28	TRBJ2-2	TGTGCCAGCAGTTTAAGCGGGGCGAGGACCGGGGAGCTGTTTTTT	CASSLSGARTGELFF
.	11	.	TRBV6-5	TRBJ2-1	TGTGCCAGCAGCGTCAACAATGAGCAGTTCTTC	CASSVNNEQFF
.	13	.	TRBV28	TRBJ1-6	TGTGCCACCCGCGAGAGCAGAAATTCACCCCTCCACTTT	CATRESRNSPLHF
.	15	TRBD2	TRBV19	TRBJ2-1	TGTGCCAGTAGTGCTAGCGGGGGGGCCTTAAATGAGCAGTTCTTC	CASSASGGALNEQFF
.	17	.	TRBV5-1	TRBJ1-3	TGCGCCAGCAGCTTGGGCCCCTTCCTCAGCTCTGGAAACACCATATATTTT	CASSLGPFLSSGNTIYF
.	15	TRBD2	TRBV4-3	TRBJ2-1	TGCGCCAGCAGCCAAGCTTGGCGGGAGTACAATGAGCAGTTCTTC	CASSQAWREYNEQFF
.	13	.	TRBV11-2	TRBJ2-7	TGTGCCAGCAGCTTAGATCGGTCGGGGGAGCAGTACTTC	CASSLDRSGEQYF
.	14	.	TRBV30	TRBJ1-5	TGTGCCTGGAGTATCCAGGGTAGCAATCAGCCCCAGCATTTT	CAWSIQGSNQPQHF
.	13	.	TRBV18	TRBJ1-1	TGTGCCAGCTCACCACAGGGAAACACTGAAGCTTTCTTT	CASSPQGNTEAFF
.	15	.	TRBV7-6	TRBJ2-7	TGTGCCAGCAGCCTCCAGGGGCTTAGCTCCTACGAGCAGTACTTC	CASSLQGLSSYEQYF
.	12	.	TRBV5-5	TRBJ2-7	TGTGCCAGCAGCTTGGCCCCCCACGAGCAGTACTTC	CASSLAPHEQYF
.	14	TRBD1	TRBV6-1	TRBJ1-5	TGTGCCAGCAGTGAAGGGGCAGGGGGACAGCCCCAGCATTTT	CASSEGAGGQPQHF
.	12	TRBD2	TRBV11-3	TRBJ2-1	TGTGCCAGCAGCCCGGGGGGGACTGAGCAGTTCTTC	CASSPGGTEQFF
.	16	.	TRBV5-4	TRBJ1-5	TGTGCCAGCAGCTTCGGGCGGGGGGATAGCAATCAGCCCCAGCATTTT	CASSFGRGDSNQPQHF
.	13	.	TRBV12-3/TRBV12-4	TRBJ2-1	TGTGCCAGCAGTCCCCCACTCTACAATGAGCAGTTCTTC	CASSPPLYNEQFF
.	16	.	TRBV15	TRBJ2-7	TGTGCCACCAGCAGAGATCTCTGGAGGAGCTCCTACGAGCAGTACTTC	CATSRDLWRSSYEQYF
.	15	.	TRBV7-2	TRBJ2-1	TGTGCCAGCAGCTTACAGCTTAGCTCCTACAATGAGCAGTTCTTC	CASSLQLSSYNEQFF
.	15	TRBD2	TRBV9	TRBJ2-1	TGTGCCAGCAGCAGTGGGGCTAGCGGGAGCGATGAGCAGTTCTTC	CASSSGASGSDEQFF
.	17	.	TRBV25-1	TRBJ2-6	TGTGCCACCCTGAGGAGGGACAGCCTCTCTGGGGCCAACGTCCTGACTTTC	CATLRRDSLSGANVLTF
.	14	.	TRBV6-5	TRBJ1-1	TGTGCCAGCAGTTACAAGAGGGGGAACACTGAAGCTTTCTTT	CASSYKRGNTEAFF
.	13	.	TRBV7-9	TRBJ2-7	TGTGCCAGCAGCCCGCCGGCCGACTACGAGCAGTACTTC	CASSPPADYEQYF
few	17	.	TRBV4-1	TRBJ2-7	TGCGCCAGCAGCCAAGAGGGTCCCTCCGTGGGCAGCTACGAGCAGTACTTC	CASSQEGPSVGSYEQYF
.	14	TRBD2	TRBV5-5	TRBJ2-1	TGTGCCAGCAGCCCTAGCGGGGACTACAATGAGCAGTTCTTC	CASSPSGDYNEQFF
.	13	TRBD1	TRBV5-1	TRBJ1-5	TGCGCCAGCAGCACGGGGACAGCCCAGCCCCAGCATTTT	CASSTGTAQPQHF
.	15	TRBD2	TRBV5-4	TRBJ2-1	TGTGCCAGCAGCGAGCCGGGACTAGCGGTGTTTGAGCAGTTCTTC	CASSEPGLAVFEQFF
.	15	.	TRBV27	TRBJ1-6	TGTGCCAGCAGTCCTCGACGGGGTTGGAATTCACCCCTCCACTTT	CASSPRRGWNSPLHF
once	13	TRBD1	TRBV6-5	TRBJ1-2	TGTGCCAGTCACTCGGGACAGGGATATGGCTACACCTTC	CASHSGQGYGYTF
.	13	.	TRBV7-2	TRBJ2-3	TGTGCCAGCAGCTCTTGGGGGGCAGATACGCAGTATTTT	CASSSWGADTQYF
.	17	.	TRBV4-3	TRBJ2-6	TGCGCCAGCAGCCAGCGGGCCCCCTCCTCTGGGGCCAACGTCCTGACTTTC	CASSQRAPSSGANVLTF
.	14	.	TRBV2	TRBJ1-5	TGTGCCAGCAGCGGGCAGGGGATACAGCAGCCCCAGCATTTT	CASSGQGIQQPQHF
.	14	.	TRBV19	TRBJ2-7	TGTGCCAGTAGTCCCCGGGGGCCTACCTACGAGCAGTACTTC	CASSPRGPTYEQYF
.	15	.	TRBV4-3	TRBJ2-3	TGCGCCAGCAGCCAAGATGGGCGGGGCACAGATACGCAGTATTTT	CASSQDGRGTDTQYF
.	17	TRBD2	TRBV5-1	TRBJ2-6	TGCGCCAGCAGCTTGGAAAGGGGAGGGGCTGGGGCCAACGTCCTGACTTTC	CASSLERGGAGANVLTF
.	15	.	TRBV27	TRBJ2-2	TGTGCCAGCAGTTTACAGGGCAGGGACACCGGGGAGCTGTTTTTT	CASSLQGRDTGELFF
.	16	.	TRBV7-6	TRBJ2-2	TGTGCCAGCAGCTTTCGCCCGGGGAGCGACACCGGGGAGCTGTTTTTT	CASSFRPGSDTGELFF
.	13	.	TRBV19	TRBJ1-1	TGTGCCAGTAACTCCGGGGCCGACACTGAAGCTTTCTTT	CASNSGADTEAFF
.	16	TRBD1	TRBV5-5	TRBJ1-4	TGTGCCAGCAGCTTTGAGTGGACAGGGCTTAATGAAAAACTGTTTTTT	CASSFEWTGLNEKLFF
once	12	.	TRBV13	TRBJ2-2	TGTGCCAGCACCTTAGGAACCGGGGAGCTGTTTTTT	CASTLGTGELFF
.	16	TRBD1	TRBV4-1	TRBJ1-6	TGCGCCAGCAGCCATCCTGGACAGGTATATAATTCACCCCTCCACTTT	CASSHPGQVYNSPLHF
.	13	.	TRBV7-2	TRBJ2-1	TGTGCCAGCAGCTATGGCAGGGGAAATGAGCAGTTCTTC	CASSYGRGNEQFF
.	15	TRBD1	TRBV9	TRBJ2-3	TGTGCCAGCAGCGCTCAGGACAGGGCAATAGATACGCAGTATTTT	CASSAQDRAIDTQYF
.	13	.	TRBV2	TRBJ1-2	TGTGCCAGCAGACTCCGGGACGTCCATGGCTACACCTTC	CASRLRDVHGYTF
.	19	TRBD2	TRBV7-2	TRBJ2-1	TGTGCCAGCAGTTTAAGACCGGGACTAGTTGTTTCTGGGGCCAATGAGCAGTTCTTC	CASSLRPGLVVSGANEQFF
.	15	TRBD1	TRBV18	TRBJ1-2	TGTGCCAGCTCTCAACGAAACAGGGGATGGAGCGGCTACACCTTC	CASSQRNRGWSGYTF
once	16	.	TRBV7-9	TRBJ1-5	TGTGCCAGCAGCCCCGGGGGGACCGGATCTAATCAGCCCCAGCATTTT	CASSPGGTGSNQPQHF
.	14	.	TRBV10-3	TRBJ2-3	TGTGCCATCAGTGAGTCAAGGGGGACAGATACGCAGTATTTT	CAISESRGTDTQYF
few	15	.	TRBV21-1	TRBJ2-1	TGTGCCAGCAGCAAAAGCCTAAGGGGAAGAGCTGAGCAGTTCTTC	CASSKSLRGRAEQFF
.	14	.	TRBV5-8	TRBJ2-3	TGTGCCAGCAGCTTGGTTGGGGGTCCAGATACGCAGTATTTT	CASSLVGGPDTQYF
.	14	.	TRBV25-1	TRBJ2-2	TGTGCCAGCAGTGACGGGACACGGAACGGGGAGCTGTTTTTT	CASSDGTRNGELFF
.	12	.	TRBV4-1	TRBJ1-1	TGCGCCAGCAGCCAGGGGAACACTGAAGCTTTCTTT	CASSQGNTEAFF
.	14	TRBD1	TRBV7-6	TRBJ2-7	TGTGCCAGCAGCCCCGGGACAGGGGCCCTCGAGCAGTACTTC	CASSPGTGALEQYF
.	15	.	TRBV4-1	TRBJ1-4	TGCGCCAGCAGCCAAGGGCAGGGATTAGGCGAAAAACTGTTTTTT	CASSQGQGLGEKLFF
.	13	.	TRBV7-2	TRBJ2-5	TGTGCCAGCAGCTTAGGCCTATTAGGGACCCAGTACTTC	CASSLGLLGTQYF